The 24 T cell receptor beta chains listed next were all sequenced from one sample in a study of beta chain features in type 1 diabetes. The entirety of the isolated RNA underwent reverse transcription, so expressed TCRB transcripts were sequenced. The assay was immunoSEQ multiplex PCR, and TCRdb's table has in-frame clones only and misses some. The repertoire has 300,000 to 350,000 clones, 6.5% to 10% of them found once; the top ten carry under 0.5%. Sequencing used central memory CD4+ T cells from blood. The receptors were sampled from a woman under 30 in good health.

This clone was picked up a small number of times. The genes are TRBV19 and TRBJ2-6; no clear D. CDR3 size: 17 residues. V lost 1 base, J lost 0 bases, and 10 bases lay in between. Per the germline V gene, CDR1 is LNHDA and CDR2 is SQIVND (reference sequence). CDR3 nucleotide sequence: TGTGCCAGTAGTATAGCGGTGTCCTACTCTGGGGCCAACGTCCTGACTTTC. This sequence encodes CASSIAVSYSGANVLTF.

The gene calls are TRBV5-1 and TRBJ2-5; D might be TRBD1 or TRBD2, each matching 5 bases. Germline assignment: CDR1 SGHRS and CDR2 YFSETQ. The V and J ends lost 6 bases and 2 bases respectively, with 17 bases between them. The CDR3 has 15 residues. In DNA, the CDR3 is TGCGCCAGCACCGCCGGGACGGACATTCAAGAGACCCAGTACTTC. This translates into CASTAGTDIQETQYF.

This clone occurred a few times. The sample contains more than one DNA sequence encoding this CDR3. The rearrangement uses TRBV18 and TRBJ2-5; D remains ambiguous. The V end was cut by 2 bases, the J end by 5 bases, with 6 bases between. From germline, CDR1 is KGHSH and CDR2 LQKENI. The CDR3 runs to 12 residues. The CDR3 nucleotides read TGTGCCAGCTCACCAAATGCGGAGACCCAGTACTTC. This encodes CASSPNAETQYF.

The V call is TRBV6-6, the J call TRBJ2-1; 9 bases are shared with TRBD1. Germline V lookup: CDR1 MNHNY, CDR2 SVGAGI (reference sequence). The CDR3 is 16 amino acids. V dropped 6 bases and J dropped 3; count of bases not matched to a gene: 9. For the CDR3, the DNA is TGTGCCAGCAGATCTACGGACAGGGGCGGCTACAATGAGCAGTTCTTC. This sequence encodes CASRSTDRGGYNEQFF.

The chain uses TRBV25-1 and TRBJ2-5; weak D call: TRBD2 (6 bases). From germline, CDR1 is MGHDK and CDR2 SYGVNS. The V and J ends lost 6 bases and 3 bases respectively, with 20 bases between them. The CDR3 totals 16 residues. Here the CDR3 DNA reads TGTGCCAGCAGCCAGCCCGCAGCGGGTGGTAAAGAGACCCAGTACTTC. It encodes CASSQPAAGGKETQYF.

The rearrangement joins TRBV7-8 to TRBJ2-4, with TRBD2 matching over 7 bases. From germline, CDR1 is SGHVS and CDR2 FQNEAQ. This CDR3 spans 15 amino acids. The V and J ends lost 5 bases and 6 bases, in that order; junction bases with no gene match: 10. DNA of the CDR3: TGTGCCAGCAGCCTATGGACTAGTAAGCTAAACATTCAGTACTTC. Its protein is CASSLWTSKLNIQYF. Filled out from reference TRBV7-8 and TRBJ2-4, the complete variable domain reads GAGVSQSPRYKVAKRGQDVALRCDPISGHVSLFWYQQALGQGPEFLTYFQNEAQLDKSGLPSDRFFAERPEGSVSTLKIQRTQQEDSAVYLCASSLWTSKLNIQYFGAGTRLSVL.

The chain recombines TRBV18 with TRBJ1-1, with 8 bases matching TRBD1. CDR1 is KGHSH, CDR2 LQKENI, per germline. Unmatched junction bases numbered 6, after V lost 2 bases and J lost 4 bases. The CDR3 extends over 15 amino acids. The chain's CDR3 is CASSPSGQVSTEAFF. The CDR3 DNA reads as TGTGCCAGCTCACCATCGGGACAGGTCAGCACTGAAGCTTTCTTT.

The J gene is TRBJ1-4, the V gene TRBV19, with 8 positions matching TRBD1. The CDR3 is 13 residues long. V lost 9 bases and J lost 5; bases outside the gene matches: 5. CDR1 and CDR2 (germline): LNHDA, SQIVND (reference sequence). The CDR3 coding sequence is TGTGCCAGCAGCCGGGACAGGAATGAAAAACTGTTTTTT. Encoded protein: CASSRDRNEKLFF.

This chain joins TRBV12-5 and TRBJ2-5; D gene uncertain. From germline, CDR1 is LGHNT and CDR2 FRNRAP. CDR3 length: 13 residues. V lost 9 bases and J 1 base, leaving 12 bases between the germline ends. CDR3 nucleotide sequence: TGTGCTAGCAGTTTGGGCAGCCAAGAGACCCAGTACTTC. Protein sequence: CASSLGSQETQYF.

The rearrangement uses TRBV27 and TRBJ1-2; unclear D gene. The CDR3 runs to 11 residues. Trimming pared 4 bases from V and 3 bases from J, leaving 3 bases between. Germline V gene lookup returns CDR1 MNHEY and CDR2 SMNVEV (reference sequence). The CDR3 DNA reads TGTGCCAGCAGTTATTACTATGGCTACACCTTC. Translating gives CASSYYYGYTF.

This chain joins TRBV5-1 and TRBJ2-1, with TRBD2 matching over 8 bases. J gave up 10 bases and V 2 bases, and 20 bases lay outside the gene matches. Germline assignment: CDR1 SGHRS and CDR2 YFSETQ. The CDR3 is 18 residues long. CDR3 loop: CASSFLSSGSRNPDEQFF. The CDR3 DNA is TGCGCCAGCAGCTTTCTATCTAGCGGGTCTCGGAACCCCGACGAGCAGTTCTTC.

Only a few counts were recorded for this clone. The chain recombines TRBV29-1 with TRBJ2-7, with D possibly called TRBD1 or TRBD2 (5 bases each). The V end was cut by 6 bases, the J end by 3 bases, with 15 bases between. The CDR3 consists of 13 residues. Germline assignment: CDR1 SQVTM and CDR2 ANQGSEA. The DNA of the CDR3 is TGCAGCGTACTCTGGGGGACCCTCTACGAGCAGTACTTC. Translated: CSVLWGTLYEQYF.

The sample holds many counts of this clone. The chain is built from TRBV7-2 and TRBJ1-4; D possibly corresponds to TRBD1 (5 bases). The germline CDR1 and CDR2 sequences are SGHTA and FQGNSA. V lost 2 bases, J lost 5 bases, and 12 bases lay in between. The CDR3 is made up of 15 amino acids. The chain's CDR3 is CASSLRDARNEKLFF. In DNA, the CDR3 is TGTGCCAGCAGCTTACGGGACGCGAGAAATGAAAAACTGTTTTTT.

The V call is TRBV15, the J call TRBJ2-3; 7 bases match TRBD2. The CDR3 spans 14 residues. Germline CDR1 is LNHNV and CDR2 is YYDKDF (reference sequence). With V trimmed by 5 bases and J by 6 bases, 8 bases remained unmatched. This CDR3 reads CATSVGLGADTQYF. For the CDR3, the DNA is TGTGCCACCAGCGTAGGACTAGGCGCGGATACGCAGTATTTT.

The gene calls are TRBV7-3 and TRBJ2-1, with D tentatively TRBD1 (6 bases). CDR1 is SGHTA and CDR2 is FQGTGA in the germline V gene. Trimming pared 6 bases from V and 4 bases from J, leaving 7 bases between. The CDR3 has 12 residues. CDR3 amino acids: CASRQGYNEQFF. CDR3 in DNA: TGTGCCAGCAGACAGGGTTACAATGAGCAGTTCTTC.

This chain links TRBV7-9 with TRBJ2-2, with D unclear. Germline values: CDR1 SEHNR, CDR2 FQNEAQ (reference sequence). Trimming shortened V by 3 bases and J by 4 bases, and 12 bases separated the two germline ends. This CDR3 is built from 15 residues. CDR3 amino acids: CASSLGGGATGELFF. The DNA of the CDR3 is TGTGCCAGCAGCTTGGGCGGCGGAGCCACCGGGGAGCTGTTTTTT.

This clone came up a few times. V and J are TRBV28 and TRBJ2-7; D is perhaps TRBD2 (6 bases). The CDR3 covers 14 residues. In germline, CDR1 is MDHEN, CDR2 SYDVKM. V was trimmed by 3 bases and J by 2 bases, leaving 11 bases between them. Here the CDR3 DNA reads TGTGCCAGCAGTTTCTCTAGCGTACCCTACGAGCAGTACTTC. Translation: CASSFSSVPYEQYF.

This chain connects TRBV5-6 to TRBJ2-1; a weak D match, TRBD1 (6 bases). The V gene's germline CDR1 is SGHDT and CDR2 YYEEEE. CDR3 length equals 18 residues. Trimming took off 5 bases at V and 0 bases at J, with 21 bases between the two ends. The CDR3 DNA follows: TGTGCCAGCAGGACTCTGACAGGTTCGGCGAACTCCTACAATGAGCAGTTCTTC. Translated, it gives CASRTLTGSANSYNEQFF.

This clone has more than one count but fewer than ten. The rearrangement uses TRBV7-2 and TRBJ2-1, with a weak D call TRBD2 (5 bases). Trimming removed 3 bases from V and 0 bases from J, with 12 bases in between. There are 16 residues in the CDR3. The germline V gene encodes CDR1 SGHTA and CDR2 FQGNSA. In DNA, the CDR3 is TGTGCCAGCAGCTTTACTAGGGAAAGCTCCTACAATGAGCAGTTCTTC. Translating gives CASSFTRESSYNEQFF.

The chain uses TRBV27 and TRBJ1-5; 9 bases are shared with TRBD1. The CDR3 contains 16 residues. V gave up 7 bases and J gave up 1 base; unmatched junction bases: 8. Per the germline V gene, CDR1 is MNHEY and CDR2 is SMNVEV (reference sequence). Here the CDR3 reads CASTHRTGESNQPQHF. CDR3 bases: TGTGCCAGCACTCACCGGACAGGGGAAAGCAATCAGCCCCAGCATTTT.

This clone occurred many times. This chain joins TRBV7-2 and TRBJ1-1; D remains ambiguous. Per the germline V gene, CDR1 is SGHTA and CDR2 is FQGNSA. The V and J ends lost 1 base and 11 bases respectively, with 11 bases between them. The CDR3 has 12 amino acids. CDR3 protein: CASSLEGIKAFF. DNA of the CDR3: TGTGCCAGCAGCTTAGAAGGCATTAAGGCTTTCTTT.

The V and J genes are TRBV4-2 and TRBJ2-3; weak D call: TRBD2 (5 bases). Germline V gives CDR1 LGHNA, CDR2 YNFKEQ. Trimming cost V 5 bases and J 4 bases, with 16 bases left between them. This CDR3 contains 15 residues. Here the CDR3 reads CASSLSRDSSDTQYF. In DNA form, the CDR3 reads TGTGCCAGCAGCTTGTCCCGGGATTCATCAGATACGCAGTATTTT.

The gene calls are TRBV28 and TRBJ1-5, with 10 bases that match TRBD1. V lost 3 bases, J lost 7 bases, and 15 bases stayed unmatched. This CDR3 has 18 amino acids. Per germline, CDR1 MDHEN and CDR2 SYDVKM. As DNA, the CDR3 is TGTGCCAGCAGTTTCAGCGACAGGGGGCGCGTCTATGGGCAGCCCCAGCATTTT. Translating it yields CASSFSDRGRVYGQPQHF. The full variable domain, in which reference TRBV28 and TRBJ1-5 provide the parts outside the CDR3, is DVKVTQSSRYLVKRTGEKVFLECVQDMDHENMFWYRQDPGLGLRLIYFSYDVKMKEKGDIPEGYSVSREKKERFSLILESASTNQTSMYLCASSFSDRGRVYGQPQHFGDGTRLSIL.

The table lists this clone with many counts. The chain is built from TRBV29-1 and TRBJ2-3, with D perhaps TRBD1 (7 bases). Germline V lookup: CDR1 SQVTM, CDR2 ANQGSEA. V gave up 0 bases and J gave up 6 bases, with 13 bases separating them. This CDR3 is 14 amino acids long. The DNA of the CDR3 is TGCAGCGTTGAAGACGAGGCAGGGGGGGATACGCAGTATTTT. Protein sequence: CSVEDEAGGDTQYF.